The present entry profiles one T cell receptor beta chain with its context. Its antigen is as yet unknown. V lost 0 bases and J lost 8; bases outside the gene matches: 5. CDR1 and CDR2 (germline): MGHRA, YSYEKL. The CDR3 loop spans 15 amino acids. This entry is derived from a study of cytomegalovirus exposure and HLA in healthy donors. The PCR employed 60 Vbeta primers together with 13 Jbeta primers. The data were produced by immunoSEQ multiplex PCR, yet TCRdb's version contains in-frame clones alone and is incomplete. The sample has over 150,000 clones, roughly 80% seen once. Study results and caveats: 150 to 200 TCR beta chains were listed as cytomegalovirus-associated.

The sample comprised PBMCs. This sequence was found in a man younger than 45 in good health and CMV-seropositive. J is TRBJ2-1 and V is TRBV4-1, with TRBD2 matching over 9 bases. CDR3: CASSQDLVAGDEQFF. CDR3 coding DNA: TGCGCCAGCAGCCAAGATTTGGTAGCGGGGGATGAGCAGTTCTTC.